The table lists the clone carrying this T cell receptor (beta chain) with a few counts. The antigen is not known. The data derive from a study of identical twins. The study's findings and limits: Among out-of-frame alpha sequences shared by twins, low generation probability occurred in excess.

CDR1 is MNHEY and CDR2 is SVGEGT in the germline V gene. V lost 2 bases, J lost 7 bases, and 13 bases stayed unmatched. CDR3 size: 17 residues. TCRdb independently ran MiXCR on the 5' RACE reads; one entry per CDR3 protein. The sample contains under 900,000 distinct CDR3 sequences, 18% of which appear only once. The same specimen was also included in a second study, on T cells expressing NK-cell markers.

The sequence was obtained from a woman under 30 in good health. Sequenced material: PBMCs. The chain joins TRBV6-2 or TRBV6-3 to TRBJ1-5, with 8 positions matching TRBD1. The CDR3 bases are TGTGCCAGCAGTTACGGGCCGGGGACAGGTTCAAACCAGCCCCAGCATTTT. Protein product: CASSYGPGTGSNQPQHF.